This T cell receptor beta chain appears in the sequencing data of a study of T cell repertoires in cytomegalovirus infection. Study-wide background: Well-studied HLA-B-restricted CMV epitopes were used in the study alongside recently identified HLA-C-restricted ones.

Findings and caveats of the study: Adding up the frequency of public TCR beta families identified people who carried CMV plus the relevant HLA. Ex vivo, HLA-C-restricted CMV-specific TCR beta clonotypes prevailed over the rest of the response.

MiXCR was run by TCRdb on the reads, yielding one entry per CDR3 protein. This table has about 770,000 distinct CDR3 sequences, 29% appearing once. For this clonotype: Its target is not known.

The CDR3 covers 14 residues. V was clipped by 3 bases and J by 2 bases, with 8 bases between them. CDR1 and CDR2 from the germline V gene are LNHDA and SQIVND (reference sequence). This TCR was recovered from a human donor in good health (CMV status not recorded). Some clones in this sample may be carry-over from other donors' samples. This rearrangement joins TRBV19 to TRBJ1-5, with D possibly being TRBD1 (5 bases). This specimen was cultured CD8+ T cells from PBMCs, taken from culture after CMV antigen stimulation. The CDR3 sequence is CASSIWGGNQPQHF. CDR3 nucleotides: TGTGCCAGTAGTATTTGGGGGGGCAATCAGCCCCAGCATTTT.